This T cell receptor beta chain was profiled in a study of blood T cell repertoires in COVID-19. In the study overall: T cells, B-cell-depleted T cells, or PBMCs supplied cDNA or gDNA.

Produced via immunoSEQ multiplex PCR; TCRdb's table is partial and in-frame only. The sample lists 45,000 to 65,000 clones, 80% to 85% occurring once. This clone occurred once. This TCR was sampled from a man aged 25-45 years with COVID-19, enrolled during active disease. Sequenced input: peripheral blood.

Here the CDR3 DNA reads TGTGCCAGCAGCCCTCAGCCCTCAGCGGCCACAGATACGCAGTATTTT. This gives the protein CASSPQPSAATDTQYF. The chain uses TRBV7-3 and TRBJ2-3, with D possibly being TRBD2 (5 bases). Trimming stripped 5 bases from V and 2 bases from J, with 17 bases between. Per germline, CDR1 SGHTA and CDR2 FQGTGA. The CDR3 totals 16 residues.